The rows below give T cell receptor beta chains drawn from one sample of a study of shared clonotypes between healthy human individuals. Using immunoSEQ multiplex PCR, the repertoire was profiled, and TCRdb retains in-frame clones only, with some absent. The table records about 820,000 clones, about 92% of them present only once. Sequencing was carried out using naive CD8+ T cells sorted from blood. Receptors originate from a man aged 25-40 years in good health. The conserved cysteine and the conserved F or W are not part of the CDR3 here.

V gene	J gene	CDR3 protein
TRBV28	TRBJ1-5	ASSYWTGNQPQH
TRBV25-1	TRBJ2-7	ASSWTGHYEQY
TRBV5-4	TRBJ2-1	ASSLWLAGGNEQF
TRBV13	TRBJ2-1	ASSIPTGSGSYNEQF
TRBV4-1	TRBJ2-7	ASSQVASSYEQY
TRBV27	TRBJ2-5	ASSLLGREETQY
TRBV12-5	TRBJ2-2	ASGLGTSGNTGELF
TRBV11-3	TRBJ2-7	ASSRPPGEEQY
TRBV7-8	TRBJ2-5	ASSLLVETQY
TRBV29-1	TRBJ1-2	SVPERYYGYT
TRBV27	TRBJ2-7	ASSLGDSSYEQY
TRBV5-6	TRBJ2-7	ASSPTGSREQY
TRBV6-6	TRBJ1-1	ASSYLQSIMNTEAF
TRBV7-9	TRBJ2-4	ASSLVGGVGQNIQY
TRBV29-1	TRBJ1-2	SVDTGRSYGYT
TRBV6-1	TRBJ2-1	ATDYNEQF
TRBV2	TRBJ1-2	ASIPGWQANYGYT
TRBV7-9	TRBJ1-1	ASSGRARTGPNTEAF
TRBV19	TRBJ1-1	ASTTWGLNTEAF
TRBV19	TRBJ2-7	ASSHPGDYEQY
TRBV7-9	TRBJ1-4	ASSPPAGRQEEKLF
TRBV4-1	TRBJ2-7	ASSQDPVSYEQY
TRBV4-1	TRBJ2-2	ASSAWAGDTGELF
TRBV5-5	TRBJ2-1	ASSLTLTSGHNEQF
TRBV7-9	TRBJ1-1	ASSSPVNTEAF
TRBV7-6	TRBJ2-5	ASSLADRTGTQETQY
TRBV28	TRBJ2-1	ASSFVGLAGGGEQF
TRBV5-4	TRBJ2-1	ASSWGGQPANEQF
TRBV28	TRBJ2-7	ASSRGTGTGSYEQY
TRBV30	TRBJ2-7	AWSVGTGVGEQY
TRBV7-9	TRBJ2-7	ASSLAITDSSYEQY
TRBV4-1	TRBJ2-7	ASSQIQGYEQY
TRBV28	TRBJ1-4	ASSLGPTSDEKLF
TRBV5-5	TRBJ2-7	ASSQLAGEYYEQY
TRBV7-9	TRBJ2-7	ASSLGTGGSYEQY
TRBV28	TRBJ2-1	ASSLGQGGPYNEQF
TRBV9	TRBJ1-1	ASSLGGHTEAF
TRBV6-1	TRBJ2-1	ASSEAYPSGSWDEQF
TRBV7-9	TRBJ1-1	ASSLLGLSNTEAF
TRBV28	TRBJ2-7	ASTPRGAPYEQY
TRBV9	TRBJ1-2	ASTLDGNYGYT
TRBV7-9	TRBJ2-5	ASGGSGQGKTQY
TRBV9	TRBJ2-3	ASSPWTRISTDTQY
TRBV4-1	TRBJ1-5	ASSRVQGAGSNQPQH
TRBV19	TRBJ2-7	ASSMVLGEQY